This T cell receptor (beta chain) was obtained from a study of immune evolution from preneoplasia to lung adenocarcinoma. Study-level results: Later-stage lesions appeared to have more T cells, more diversity, less clonality.

Points on this clone: The antigen is undetermined.

The assay was immunoSEQ multiplex PCR, and TCRdb's table has in-frame clones only and misses some. Altogether 5,000 or so clones are present, roughly 80% being singletons, with the ten largest covering about 20%. J lost 4 bases, V lost 6 bases, and 4 bases had no gene match. The CDR3 is made up of 13 amino acids. The germline gives CDR1 SQVTM, CDR2 ANQGSEA. This receptor was identified in a donor aged 70 or older with lung adenocarcinoma. Specimen: FFPE adjacent normal lung tissue. The chain joins TRBV29-1 to TRBJ1-5; 9 bases line up with TRBD1. The CDR3 spells CSVLTGGNQPQHF. DNA of the CDR3: TGCAGCGTCCTGACAGGGGGAAATCAGCCCCAGCATTTT.